The 25 T cell receptor beta chains given below trace back to one sample, sequenced in a study of response to subunit inactivated influenza vaccine. TCRdb reprocessed the RT-PCR reads via MiXCR and lists one record per CDR3 protein. This table holds over 150,000 distinct CDR3 sequences, around a tenth found once. The sequencing here drew on CD8+ T cells sorted from PBMCs, taken around 25 months after vaccination. These receptors were obtained from a man aged 50-75 years who received an inactivated influenza vaccine.

This clonotype showed up just a few times. The chain employs TRBV25-1 and TRBJ1-4; D not certain. The V and J ends lost 6 bases and 1 base respectively, with 9 bases between them. The CDR3 has 14 amino acids. Germline-derived CDR1 and CDR2 are MGHDK and SYGVNS. The CDR3 spells CASSFMGTNEKLFF. In DNA form, the CDR3 reads TGTGCCAGCAGCTTCATGGGAACTAATGAAAAACTGTTTTTT.

This chain joins TRBV2 and TRBJ2-1; TRBD2 aligns across 11 bases. Losses at the gene ends were 8 bases for V and 8 bases for J; bases not matched to a gene: 11. The CDR3 runs to 15 residues. CDR1 and CDR2 (germline): SNHLY, FYNNEI. The CDR3 nucleotides are TGTGCCAGCTCCGAGCGCACTAGCGGGAGCCATGAGCAGTTCTTC. It codes for CASSERTSGSHEQFF.

In this sample, this clonotype turned up many times. The CDR3 DNA follows: TGCAGTGCTAGAGCCTGGACTAGCGGGTATGCTGAGCAGTTCTTC. It codes for CSARAWTSGYAEQFF. The gene calls are TRBV20-1 and TRBJ2-1, with 11 bases that match TRBD2. The V segment lost 1 base and the J segment 9 bases; nucleotides outside the gene matches: 8. The CDR3 is made up of 15 amino acids. Germline values: CDR1 DFQATT, CDR2 SNEGSKA (reference sequence).

The CDR3: CSALGRDNQPQHF. CDR3 sequence (DNA): TGCAGTGCTCTAGGACGGGACAATCAGCCCCAGCATTTT. This rearrangement joins TRBV20-1 to TRBJ1-5; D uncertain. CDR3 size: 13 residues. Germline CDR1 and CDR2: DFQATT and SNEGSKA (reference sequence). V lost 5 bases, J lost 3 bases, and 11 bases lay in between.

This clonotype was counted at least ten times. The V and J genes are TRBV9 and TRBJ2-3; 9 bases match TRBD2. The germline CDR1 and CDR2 sequences are SGDLS and YYNGEE. The CDR3 sequence is 16 residues long. J gave up 3 bases and V 3 bases, and 8 bases lay outside the gene matches. The CDR3, as DNA: TGTGCCAGCAGCGGCTATAGCGGGAGCTCGACAGATACGCAGTATTTT. Protein: CASSGYSGSSTDTQYF. Drawing the rest from reference TRBV9 and TRBJ2-3, the complete variable domain is DSGVTQTPKHLITATGQRVTLRCSPRSGDLSVYWYQQSLDQGLQFLIQYYNGEERAKGNILERFSAQQFPDLHSELNLSSLELGDSALYFCASSGYSGSSTDTQYFGPGTRLTVL.

This clonotype was detected a few times. The genes are TRBV20-1 and TRBJ2-7; D remains unclear. Germline V gives CDR1 DFQATT, CDR2 SNEGSKA (reference sequence). Trimming removed 6 bases from V and 3 bases from J, with 9 bases in between. CDR3 length: 11 residues. DNA for the CDR3: TGCAGTGCCCGATGGCTCTACGAGCAGTACTTC. It specifies CSARWLYEQYF.

Many counts were recorded for this clonotype. This sequence joins TRBV6-5 and TRBJ2-1; D unresolved. Trimming took 0 bases from V and 4 from J, leaving 10 bases between them. CDR3 length: 15 residues. The germline V gene encodes CDR1 MNHEY and CDR2 SVGAGI. CDR3 nucleotides: TGTGCCAGCAGTTACTCGAGTTCCGGTTACAATGAGCAGTTCTTC. It specifies CASSYSSSGYNEQFF.

The V gene is TRBV7-8, the J gene TRBJ1-5; D is perhaps TRBD1 (6 bases). The CDR3 contains 15 residues. Germline V gene lookup returns CDR1 SGHVS and CDR2 FQNEAQ. Trimming took off 5 bases at V and 3 bases at J, with 14 bases between the two ends. CDR3 residues: CASSPFEGDNQPQHF. The DNA of the CDR3 is TGTGCCAGCAGCCCCTTTGAGGGGGACAATCAGCCCCAGCATTTT.

This clonotype was observed many times. The chain combines TRBV15 with TRBJ1-1, with D unresolved. V was cut by 0 bases and J by 5 bases, with 4 bases left in between. The CDR3 contains 12 residues. Per germline, CDR1 LNHNV and CDR2 YYDKDF (reference sequence). Here the CDR3 reads CATSRDLTEAFF. DNA of the CDR3: TGTGCCACCAGCAGAGATTTAACTGAAGCTTTCTTT.

This rearrangement joins TRBV4-1 to TRBJ2-1; D remains ambiguous. This CDR3 region has 15 residues. The V gene lost 1 base and the J gene lost 4 bases, with 11 bases spanning the gap. Germline V lookup: CDR1 MGHRA, CDR2 YSYEKL. DNA for the CDR3: TGCGCCAGCAGCCAAGGCCTAGGGCTTTACAATGAGCAGTTCTTC. Amino acid sequence: CASSQGLGLYNEQFF.

The V call is TRBV6-1, the J call TRBJ1-5, with TRBD1 matching 9 bases. The V gene end was trimmed by 10 bases and the J gene end by 7 bases; junction bases not matched to a gene: 14. The CDR3 extends over 15 amino acids. Looked up from germline, CDR1 is MNHNS and CDR2 is SASEGT. In nucleotides, the CDR3 is TGTGCCACCCTCCTCGGGACAGGGTTGAGGCAGCCCCAGCATTTT. Translation: CATLLGTGLRQPQHF.

The genes are TRBV5-1 and TRBJ2-3; TRBD1 aligns across 7 bases. The germline V gene encodes CDR1 SGHRS and CDR2 YFSETQ. CDR3 length: 18 residues. Trimming at V came to 1 base and at J to 0 bases, leaving 11 bases not matched to a gene. CDR3 sequence: CASSLTGTVTSSTDTQYF. CDR3 sequence (DNA): TGCGCCAGCAGCTTGACCGGGACAGTAACTTCTAGCACAGATACGCAGTATTTT.

The chain joins TRBV20-1 to TRBJ2-7; TRBD2 matches 11 bases. This CDR3 spans 15 amino acids. CDR1 DFQATT and CDR2 SNEGSKA come from the germline V gene (reference sequence). The J segment lost 5 bases and the V segment lost 4 bases, leaving 10 bases of the junction unmatched. The CDR3 coding sequence is TGCAGTGCTACACCAACTAGCGGGAGTATCCACGAGCAGTACTTC. Residues: CSATPTSGSIHEQYF.

This clonotype has only a few counts. V is TRBV7-9 and J is TRBJ2-1; D unclear. The V and J ends lost 5 bases and 3 bases respectively, with 14 bases between them. The CDR3 consists of 15 residues. CDR1 is SEHNR and CDR2 is FQNEAQ in the germline V gene (reference sequence). CDR3 bases: TGTGCCAGCAGCCCTGCCAAGGGTATCTACAATGAGCAGTTCTTC. Protein sequence: CASSPAKGIYNEQFF.

This clonotype came up a few times. V and J are TRBV20-1 and TRBJ1-2, with a possible D match to TRBD1 (6 bases). Looked up from germline, CDR1 is DFQATT and CDR2 is SNEGSKA (reference sequence). This CDR3 has 13 amino acids. V was clipped by 6 bases and J by 3 bases, with 14 bases between them. The CDR3, as DNA: TGCAGTGCGGAGAACAGGGAAGACTATGGCTACACCTTC. Encoded protein: CSAENREDYGYTF.

This clonotype came up many times. V usage is TRBV4-3 and J usage is TRBJ2-1, with 11 nucleotides matching TRBD2. V shed 1 base and J 5 bases; nucleotides not matched to a gene: 4. CDR3 size: 16 residues. Looked up from germline, CDR1 is LGHNA and CDR2 is YSLEER. The CDR3 sequence: CASSQAETSGNNEQFF. The CDR3 DNA reads as TGCGCCAGCAGCCAAGCGGAGACTAGCGGGAACAATGAGCAGTTCTTC.

This clonotype has more than one count but fewer than ten. The chain links TRBV12-3 or TRBV12-4 to TRBJ2-3; TRBD2 might be the D (6 bases). The CDR3 contains 17 residues. V was trimmed by 1 base and J by 1 base, leaving 15 bases between them. The CDR3 loop reads CASSLEGTAGRTDTQYF. In nucleotides, the CDR3 is TGTGCCAGCAGTTTAGAGGGGACTGCGGGTCGCACAGATACGCAGTATTTT.

The chain carries TRBV6-2 or TRBV6-3 and TRBJ2-3; no clear D gene. The CDR3 extends over 16 amino acids. V lost 0 bases, J lost 0 bases, and 10 bases lay in between. CDR1 MNHEY and CDR2 SVGEGT come from the germline V gene. The CDR3 here is CASSYSSGPSTDTQYF. CDR3 coding DNA: TGTGCCAGCAGTTACTCGTCTGGACCTAGCACAGATACGCAGTATTTT.

This clonotype was detected ten times or more. The genes are TRBV7-9 and TRBJ2-7; D is unclear. The CDR3 extends over 13 amino acids. CDR1 and CDR2 (germline): SEHNR, FQNEAQ (reference sequence). V shed 2 bases and J shed 3 bases, with 8 bases lying between them. The CDR3 spells CASSLTAIYEQYF. Here the CDR3 DNA reads TGTGCCAGCAGCTTAACGGCCATCTACGAGCAGTACTTC.

DNA of the CDR3: TGTGCCAGCAGCCAAATGACGGATGAAGCTTTCTTT. Amino acids: CASSQMTDEAFF. This chain uses TRBV4-2 with TRBJ1-1, with D unclear. Trimming cost V 2 bases and J 7 bases, with 8 bases left between them. Germline-derived CDR1 and CDR2 are LGHNA and YNFKEQ. The CDR3 is made up of 12 amino acids.

This clonotype has a handful of counts. V gene TRBV11-2 combines with J gene TRBJ2-3; D might be TRBD1 (5 bases). CDR1 SGHAT and CDR2 FQNNGV come from the germline V gene. The length of the CDR3 is 12 residues. Deletions cut 8 bases from V and 5 bases from J, with 11 bases between. The CDR3, as DNA: TGTGCCAGCGCAAAGGGGCTAGATACGCAGTATTTT. Its translation is CASAKGLDTQYF. Filled out from reference TRBV11-2 and TRBJ2-3, the complete variable domain reads EAGVAQSPRYKIIEKRQSVAFWCNPISGHATLYWYQQILGQGPKLLIQFQNNGVVDDSQLPKDRFSAERLKGVDSTLKIQPAKLEDSAVYLCASAKGLDTQYFGPGTRLTVL.

The sample holds a few counts of this clonotype. The V gene is TRBV12-5, the J gene TRBJ2-1; 7 nucleotides agree with TRBD2. The length of the CDR3 is 16 residues. From germline, CDR1 is LGHNT and CDR2 FRNRAP. V was clipped by 3 bases and J by 6 bases; unmatched bases: 11. CDR3 sequence reads: CASGLQPSGASNEQFF. CDR3 bases: TGTGCTAGTGGTTTACAACCTAGCGGAGCCTCCAATGAGCAGTTCTTC.

The genes are TRBV7-9 and TRBJ2-5, with D unresolved. The germline V gene encodes CDR1 SEHNR and CDR2 FQNEAQ (reference sequence). The V end lost 1 base, the J end lost 5 bases, and 5 bases lay between the germline ends. This CDR3 spans 12 amino acids. The CDR3 protein is CASSLDSETQYF. The CDR3 DNA reads TGTGCCAGCAGCTTAGATTCCGAGACCCAGTACTTC.

This clonotype was seen a handful of times. This chain connects TRBV7-6 to TRBJ2-1, with 15 positions matching TRBD2. CDR3 size: 16 residues. Unmatched junction bases numbered 6, after V lost 3 bases and J lost 9 bases. Germline lookup yields CDR1 SGHVS and CDR2 FNYEAQ. In nucleotides, the CDR3 is TGTGCCAGCAGCTTGGGACTAGCGGGGGGCCGGGGTGAGCAGTTCTTC. Translating gives CASSLGLAGGRGEQFF.

The sample holds a few counts of this clonotype. The gene calls are TRBV28 and TRBJ2-2; TRBD2 matches at 10 bases. Germline CDR1 is MDHEN and CDR2 is SYDVKM. J was trimmed by 6 bases and V by 6 bases; bases with no gene match: 16. The CDR3 is 18 amino acids. CDR3 amino acids: CASSRWIAGGPMAGELFF. CDR3 nucleotides: TGTGCCAGCAGCAGATGGATAGCGGGGGGTCCGATGGCCGGGGAGCTGTTTTTT.